This T cell receptor (beta chain) was retrieved from a study of OX40 agonist ivuxolimab in advanced cancers. General study findings and limits: The study observed clonal expansion of CD4+ and CD8+ blood T cells by week 6 at 0.1 to 3.0 mg/kg.

Turning to this clone: Antigen unknown.

The CDR3 loop spans 14 amino acids. V trimming: 9 bases; J trimming: 0 bases; junction bases outside the gene matches: 3. CDR1 is WNHNN and CDR2 is SYGVQD in the germline V gene (reference sequence). Here immunoSEQ multiplex PCR was the method, and the copy in TCRdb shows in-frame clones only, minus some. Counted here are about 36,000 clones, about 70% occurring once; the ten biggest clones make up approximately 18%. The sample in question was CD4+ or CD8+ T cells sorted from blood, obtained in a trial of the OX40 agonist ivuxolimab. The TCR originated in an adult with an advanced solid tumor such as melanoma, head and neck, liver or kidney cancer. V usage is TRBV10-1 and J usage is TRBJ1-3; 9 bases are shared with TRBD1. CDR3 region: CASSQGASGNTIYF. The CDR3 region has the DNA TGCGCCAGTTCACAGGGGGCCTCTGGAAACACCATATATTTT.